This T cell receptor (beta chain) came from a study of blood T cell repertoires in COVID-19. Across the whole study: T cells, B-cell-depleted T cells, or PBMCs provided the cDNA or gDNA that served as material.

The CDR3 contains 15 residues. Germline V CDR1 and CDR2: SGHRS, YFSETQ. Trimming removed 4 bases from V and 7 bases from J, with 20 bases in between. In the original analysis: Scientists estimated how many nucleated cells there were by amplifying reference gene primers. Only in-frame clones appear in the TCRdb table, and some are missing; sequencing was by immunoSEQ multiplex PCR. V and J calls and clone size come straight from that table; D and trimming were deduced from the DNA. The table includes approximately 180,000 clones, around 85% detected once. Each participant's cohort was designated according to participant-reported clinical history. Donors of Cohort 3 who recovered were those that had two negative PCRs, clearance, or symptom resolution.

The receptor was derived from a man in his forties who had recovered from COVID-19. The specimen was PBMCs or T cells enriched from blood (not recorded which). The chain carries TRBV5-1 and TRBJ1-2, with D maybe TRBD1 (5 bases). The CDR3 is CASSNPQGEVGGYTF. CDR3 in DNA: TGCGCCAGCAGCAACCCCCAGGGCGAAGTAGGTGGCTACACCTTC.